Presented here are 16 T cell receptor beta chains from one specimen sequenced in a study of molecular identifiers for immune sequencing clone quantification. Each CDR3 protein is one row after TCRdb ran MiXCR on the PCR reads. The profile shows about 640,000 distinct CDR3 sequences, approximately 20% of them singletons. Sequences were obtained from naive CD8+ T cells from blood, with Jurkat cell RNA spiked in. Subset specified: FACS-sorted CD8+CD4-CCR7+CD45RA+ naive T cells. These receptors all stem from a human donor in good health. Some libraries in this study had Jurkat cell RNA spiked in.

In this sample, this clonotype turned up many times. This sequence joins TRBV9 and TRBJ2-5; the match to TRBD2 covers 9 bases. CDR1 and CDR2 (germline): SGDLS, YYNGEE. The V and J ends lost 4 bases and 1 base, in that order; junction bases with no gene match: 5. The CDR3 is made up of 15 amino acids. The CDR3 coding sequence is TGTGCCAGCAGCTTGGGGGGACTAGCCCAAGAGACCCAGTACTTC. Amino acids: CASSLGGLAQETQYF.

This clonotype was seen repeatedly, ten times or more. The rearrangement links TRBV7-2 to TRBJ2-1, with D possibly being TRBD2 (5 bases). The CDR3 contains 14 residues. V was clipped by 1 base and J by 8 bases, with 12 bases between them. Germline V CDR1 and CDR2: SGHTA, FQGNSA. The CDR3 nucleotides read TGTGCCAGCAGCTTAGAACTAGGGTTGGATGAGCAGTTCTTC. Amino acids: CASSLELGLDEQFF.

Many counts were recorded for this clonotype. The gene calls are TRBV29-1 and TRBJ2-3, with D unresolved. Germline V gives CDR1 SQVTM, CDR2 ANQGSEA. This CDR3 region has 16 residues. The V and J ends lost 4 bases and 2 bases respectively, with 19 bases between them. CDR3: CSVGPLGPTPTDTQYF. DNA of the CDR3: TGCAGCGTTGGCCCCTTAGGGCCGACCCCCACAGATACGCAGTATTTT.

This clonotype appeared many times. The V gene is TRBV27, the J gene TRBJ2-2; perhaps TRBD2 as D (5 bases). Germline assignment: CDR1 MNHEY and CDR2 SMNVEV (reference sequence). This CDR3 spans 15 amino acids. Trimming stripped 2 bases from V and 6 bases from J, with 13 bases between. The CDR3 region has the DNA TGTGCCAGCAGTTTAGTCGCGGGTGGGGCCGGGGAGCTGTTTTTT. Its translation: CASSLVAGGAGELFF.

This clonotype was counted at least ten times. The genes are TRBV7-8 and TRBJ1-5; D uncertain. Germline loops: CDR1 SGHVS, CDR2 FQNEAQ. This CDR3 is built from 13 residues. V lost 5 bases, J lost 7 bases, and 12 bases lay in between. CDR3 region: CASSDPIGQPQHF. DNA of the CDR3: TGTGCCAGCAGCGACCCCATAGGCCAGCCCCAGCATTTT.

A remark on this clonotype: This clone may be a read error of a much larger clone one base away. J is TRBJ2-5 and V is TRBV6-5, with TRBD1 matching 10 bases. The CDR3 has 15 residues. CDR1 and CDR2 from the germline V gene are MNHEY and SVGAGI. CDR3 sequence (DNA): TGTACCAGCAGGCGGGGACAGGGGATTTCAGAGACCCAGTACTTC. Translating it yields CTSRRGQGISETQYF.

At least ten counts were recorded for this clonotype. V usage is TRBV11-2 and J usage is TRBJ1-1; no firm D call. Germline V lookup: CDR1 SGHAT, CDR2 FQNNGV. The CDR3 runs to 13 residues. Trimming removed 5 bases at V and 3 bases at J, with 10 bases between. The CDR3 protein is CASSALSDTEAFF. Written as DNA, the CDR3 is TGTGCCAGCAGCGCGCTCAGTGACACTGAAGCTTTCTTT.

This clonotype turned up a few times. The rearrangement joins TRBV12-3 or TRBV12-4 to TRBJ2-5, with no clear D. The CDR3 is 15 residues long. V was pared by 5 bases and J by 2 bases, with 15 bases between. The CDR3 coding sequence is TGTGCCAGCAGTCCCGGCTTAGGGAATCAAGAGACCCAGTACTTC. Translated: CASSPGLGNQETQYF.

In its sample, this clonotype was seen many times. The V call is TRBV18, the J call TRBJ1-1, with 8 bases matching TRBD1. This CDR3 has 17 amino acids. Germline V gives CDR1 KGHSH, CDR2 LQKENI. Losses at the gene ends were 3 bases for V and 2 bases for J; bases not matched to a gene: 11. The CDR3 coding sequence is TGTGCCAGCTCACCCCCCCGACAGGGGAGGGCCAACACTGAAGCTTTCTTT. Amino acids: CASSPPRQGRANTEAFF.

This clonotype was seen ten or more times. V and J are TRBV7-3 and TRBJ2-6; no clear D gene. Germline V CDR1 and CDR2: SGHTA, FQGTGA. The length of the CDR3 is 15 residues. Trimming took off 5 bases at V and 0 bases at J, with 8 bases between the two ends. Here the CDR3 reads CASSRPNSGANVLTF. CDR3 DNA sequence: TGTGCCAGCAGCAGACCAAACTCTGGGGCCAACGTCCTGACTTTC.

This clonotype was seen a handful of times. J is TRBJ2-3 and V is TRBV7-3; D may be TRBD2 (6 bases). This CDR3 has 15 amino acids. CDR1 is SGHTA and CDR2 is FQGTGA in the germline V gene. The V end lost 1 base, the J end lost 4 bases, and 12 bases lay between the germline ends. In DNA, the CDR3 is TGTGCCAGCAGCTTAATGGGGGGAGTCGCAGATACGCAGTATTTT. This translates into CASSLMGGVADTQYF.

This clonotype was counted ten times or more. This chain joins TRBV6-6 and TRBJ2-1, with D possibly matching TRBD1 (6 bases). Trimming removed 2 bases at V and 6 bases at J, with 17 bases between. CDR1 is MNHNY and CDR2 is SVGAGI in the germline V gene (reference sequence). The CDR3 has 16 residues. This CDR3 reads CASSYQPTGYLNEQFF. DNA for the CDR3: TGTGCCAGCAGTTACCAACCAACAGGGTACCTCAATGAGCAGTTCTTC.

To note about this clonotype: This may be a read error, as it is one base from a much larger clone. The CDR3 does not end in the conserved phenylalanine or tryptophan, so this is likely a read error. Here the CDR3 DNA reads TGCAGTGCTAGTGACCCCGAGGAAGGGGGCACAGATACGCAGTATCTT. Translated, it gives CSASDPEEGGTDTQYL. The chain combines TRBV20-1 with TRBJ2-3; TRBD1 is a possible D gene (5 bases). CDR3 length: 16 amino acids. CDR1 DFQATT and CDR2 SNEGSKA come from the germline V gene (reference sequence). Trimming left V 3 bases short and J 1 base short, with 17 bases between.

This clonotype occurred many times. This chain's CDR3 is CASSQHEGQNIQYF. CDR3 coding DNA: TGCGCCAGCAGCCAGCACGAGGGTCAAAACATTCAGTACTTC. V usage is TRBV4-3 and J usage is TRBJ2-4; D might be TRBD2 (5 bases). The CDR3 has 14 residues. V gave up 3 bases and J gave up 5 bases, with 11 bases separating them. The germline V gene has CDR1 LGHNA and CDR2 YSLEER.

This clonotype was counted many times. The chain employs TRBV28 and TRBJ1-1; possibly TRBD1 for D (5 bases). The V gene lost 5 bases and the J gene lost 7 bases, with 20 bases spanning the gap. Germline CDR1 and CDR2: MDHEN and SYDVKM. The CDR3 runs 15 residues. The CDR3 sequence: CASSPTSAGWDEAFF. CDR3 nucleotides: TGTGCCAGCAGTCCAACCTCGGCAGGGTGGGATGAAGCTTTCTTT.

The rearrangement links TRBV19 to TRBJ2-7, with a weak D call TRBD2 (5 bases). Germline CDR1 LNHDA, CDR2 SQIVND (reference sequence). Trimming stripped 0 bases from V and 2 bases from J, with 8 bases between. This CDR3 is 14 amino acids long. The CDR3 DNA is TGTGCCAGTAGTATAGACACTAGACCCTACGAGCAGTACTTC. It codes for CASSIDTRPYEQYF.